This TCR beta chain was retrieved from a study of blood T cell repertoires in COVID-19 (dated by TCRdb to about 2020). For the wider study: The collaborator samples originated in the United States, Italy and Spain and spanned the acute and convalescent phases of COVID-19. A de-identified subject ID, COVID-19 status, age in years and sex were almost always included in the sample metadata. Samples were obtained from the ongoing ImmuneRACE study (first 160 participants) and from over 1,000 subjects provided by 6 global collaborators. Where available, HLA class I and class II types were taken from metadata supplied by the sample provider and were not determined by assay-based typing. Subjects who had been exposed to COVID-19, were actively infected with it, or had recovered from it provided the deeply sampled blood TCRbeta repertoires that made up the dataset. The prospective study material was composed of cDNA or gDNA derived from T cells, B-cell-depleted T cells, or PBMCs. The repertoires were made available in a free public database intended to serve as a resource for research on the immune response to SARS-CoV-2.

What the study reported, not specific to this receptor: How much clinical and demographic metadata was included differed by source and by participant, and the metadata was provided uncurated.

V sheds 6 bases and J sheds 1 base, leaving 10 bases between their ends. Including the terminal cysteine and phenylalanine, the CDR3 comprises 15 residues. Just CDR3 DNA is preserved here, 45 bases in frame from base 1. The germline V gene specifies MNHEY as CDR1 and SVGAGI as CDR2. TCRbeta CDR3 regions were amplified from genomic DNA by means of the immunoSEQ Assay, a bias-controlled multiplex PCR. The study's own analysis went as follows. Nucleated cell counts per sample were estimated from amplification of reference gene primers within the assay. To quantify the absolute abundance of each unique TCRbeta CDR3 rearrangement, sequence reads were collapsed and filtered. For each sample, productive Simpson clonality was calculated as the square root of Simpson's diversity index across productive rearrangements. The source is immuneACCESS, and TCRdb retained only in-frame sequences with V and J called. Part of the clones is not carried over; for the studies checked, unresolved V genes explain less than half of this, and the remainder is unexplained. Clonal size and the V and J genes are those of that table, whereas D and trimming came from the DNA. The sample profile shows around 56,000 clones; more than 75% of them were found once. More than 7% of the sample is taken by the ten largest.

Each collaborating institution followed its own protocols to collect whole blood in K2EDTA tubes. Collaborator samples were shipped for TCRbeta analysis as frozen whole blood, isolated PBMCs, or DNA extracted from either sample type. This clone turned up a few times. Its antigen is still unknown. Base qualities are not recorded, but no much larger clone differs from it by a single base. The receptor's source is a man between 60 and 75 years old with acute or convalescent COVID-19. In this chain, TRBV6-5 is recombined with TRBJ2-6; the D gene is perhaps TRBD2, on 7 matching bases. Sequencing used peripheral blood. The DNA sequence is TGTGCCAGCAGAGAGGGGGGGTCTGGGGCCAACGTCCTGACTTTC. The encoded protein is CASREGGSGANVLTF.